This T cell receptor (beta chain) is drawn from a study of radiation and T cells in renal cell carcinoma. General observations from the study: In blood, top tumor clones expanded by 2 weeks, shrinking by 4.

The CDR3 length is 12 residues. Per germline, CDR1 SGHRS and CDR2 YFSETQ. Trimming shortened V by 0 bases and J by 3 bases, and 3 bases separated the two germline ends. As regards this clone: The antigen remains undetermined.

Time point meaning: blood 2 weeks post-SBRT. Documented treatment: 15 Gy SBRT to primary tumor, nephrectomy 4 weeks later. Blood was sampled at baseline, 2 weeks and 4 weeks after SBRT. This renal cell carcinoma was of the clear cell type. Profiled with immunoSEQ multiplex PCR; TCRdb holds only in-frame clones, not every one. The sample records approximately 120,000 clones, around 85% being singletons. The material was blood, obtained from a patient whose treatment included radiotherapy and nephrectomy. The chain is built from TRBV5-1 and TRBJ1-2; D remains ambiguous. This sequence originates from a man aged 50 to 60 with renal cell carcinoma. The CDR3 DNA sequence: TGCGCCAGCAGCTTGGAGGACTATGGCTACACCTTC. Its translation: CASSLEDYGYTF.